The 12 T cell receptor beta chains presented below share a single source sample, sequenced in a study of blood T cell repertoires in COVID-19. The table came from immunoSEQ multiplex PCR; TCRdb's copy has only in-frame clones and leaves some out. There are 55,000 to 85,000 clones in the sample; roughly 85% occur only once, and roughly 29% lies in the top ten. The sequencing sample was made of peripheral blood. These receptors were obtained from a man in his 60s with active or convalescent COVID-19.

This chain joins TRBV7-7 and TRBJ2-7; 9 bases match TRBD2. Germline CDR1 SSHAT, CDR2 FNYEAQ (reference sequence). The CDR3 has 15 amino acids. J gave up 0 bases and V 5 bases, and 5 bases lay outside the gene matches. Here the CDR3 reads CASSENSGGSYEQYF. In nucleotides, the CDR3 is TGTGCCAGCAGCGAGAATAGCGGGGGCTCCTACGAGCAGTACTTC.

This chain links TRBV3-1 (or the pseudogene TRBV3-2) with TRBJ1-6; D unclear. The CDR3 loop spans 17 amino acids. The V gene lost 0 bases and the J gene lost 0 bases, with 9 bases spanning the gap. The germline V gene has CDR1 LGHDT and CDR2 YNNKEL (reference sequence). The DNA for the CDR3 is TGTGCCAGCAGCCAAGATGTGGGGAGCTCCTATAATTCACCCCTCCACTTT. Encoded protein: CASSQDVGSSYNSPLHF.

The chain links TRBV4-3 to TRBJ1-4, with 7 bases matching TRBD1. The CDR3 is 17 residues long. CDR1 is LGHNA and CDR2 is YSLEER in the germline V gene. V shed 4 bases, J shed 7 bases, and the junction held 15 bases outside the gene matches. CDR3 sequence: CASSRQDRAEASEKLFF. The CDR3 region has the DNA TGCGCCAGCAGCCGACAAGACAGGGCAGAGGCTAGTGAAAAACTGTTTTTT.

The rearrangement links TRBV6-5 to TRBJ1-6; no reliable D call. With 7 bases removed from V and 6 bases from J, the gap between germline ends came to 13 bases. Germline V gene data show CDR1 as MNHEY and CDR2 as SVGAGI. The CDR3 spans 14 residues. In nucleotides, the CDR3 is TGTGCCAGCAAAAGGTATACAGCTAATTCACCCCTCCACTTT. Protein: CASKRYTANSPLHF.

V usage is TRBV12-5 and J usage is TRBJ2-2; a weak D match, TRBD1 (6 bases). The CDR3 loop spans 20 amino acids. The germline CDR1 and CDR2 sequences are LGHNT and FRNRAP. Trimming shortened V by 0 bases and J by 2 bases, and 22 bases separated the two germline ends. This chain's CDR3 is CASGLVLGDTLVQNTGELFF. DNA of the CDR3: TGTGCTAGTGGTTTGGTACTCGGGGACACGCTCGTACAAAACACCGGGGAGCTGTTTTTT.

The rearrangement uses TRBV4-1 and TRBJ1-2, with 11 bases fitting TRBD1. The germline V gene has CDR1 MGHRA and CDR2 YSYEKL. CDR3 size: 16 residues. V was pared by 4 bases and J by 2 bases, with 6 bases of the junction left unmatched. CDR3 sequence reads: CASSLGQGAGNYGYTF. The DNA for the CDR3 is TGCGCCAGCAGCCTTGGACAGGGGGCTGGAAACTATGGCTACACCTTC.

The rearrangement links TRBV7-3 to TRBJ2-2; D not certain. Germline loops: CDR1 SGHTA, CDR2 FQGTGA. V lost 5 bases to trimming and J lost 5 bases, with 6 bases between them. CDR3 size: 12 residues. The CDR3 DNA sequence: TGTGCCAGCAGCAGGAGTACCGGGGAGCTGTTTTTT. Translating it yields CASSRSTGELFF.

This clone occurred a few times. The chain combines TRBV2 with TRBJ2-7, with TRBD2 matching 8 bases. Looked up from germline, CDR1 is SNHLY and CDR2 is FYNNEI. With V trimmed by 1 base and J by 12 bases, 8 bases remained unmatched. CDR3 length: 13 residues. The CDR3 spells CASSEGLRGARYF. CDR3 nucleotide sequence: TGTGCCAGCAGTGAAGGTCTGCGGGGGGCGCGGTACTTC.

The gene calls are TRBV27 and TRBJ2-3, with 7 nucleotides matching TRBD1. The CDR3 sequence is 14 residues long. Germline-derived CDR1 and CDR2 are MNHEY and SMNVEV (reference sequence). Losses at the gene ends were 8 bases for V and 1 base for J; bases not matched to a gene: 6. CDR3: CASLPGTGTDTQYF. The CDR3 nucleotides are TGTGCCAGCCTACCCGGGACAGGCACAGATACGCAGTATTTT.

V gene TRBV5-1 combines with J gene TRBJ1-6; D is unclear. Trimming stripped 6 bases from V and 2 bases from J, with 12 bases between. CDR1 SGHRS and CDR2 YFSETQ come from the germline V gene. The CDR3 is 15 amino acids. This chain's CDR3 is CASTSGFAYNSPLHF. CDR3 nucleotides: TGCGCCAGCACATCGGGGTTCGCCTATAATTCACCCCTCCACTTT.

The chain has TRBV7-3 and TRBJ2-3; D is unresolved. This CDR3 comprises 12 residues. V gave up 1 base and J gave up 8 bases, with 7 bases separating them. Germline CDR1 SGHTA, CDR2 FQGTGA. This CDR3 is CASSLKSGTQYF. The CDR3 DNA follows: TGTGCCAGCAGCTTAAAATCGGGTACGCAGTATTTT.

At least ten counts were recorded for this clone. The V call is TRBV7-2, the J call TRBJ2-7; 7 bases line up with TRBD1. This CDR3 has 14 residues. V lost 1 base to trimming and J lost 5 bases; unmatched junction nucleotides: 5. CDR1 is SGHTA, CDR2 FQGNSA, per germline. The CDR3 DNA sequence: TGTGCCAGCAGCTTAGTTTGGACAGGCAACGAGCAGTACTTC. It encodes CASSLVWTGNEQYF.